These 32 T cell receptor beta chains share one sample of origin, sequenced in a study of identical twins. TCRdb used MiXCR to reprocess the 5' RACE reads, holding one entry per CDR3 protein. The repertoire consists of 500,000 or so distinct CDR3 sequences, with more than 13% occurring once and the leading ten covering approximately 0.52%. The same sample was also studied in work on yellow fever vaccine responses in identical twins.

Sequencing was carried out using CD4+ T cells sorted from blood. These receptors were collected from a woman aged 18-29 years in good health.

This clonotype was counted only a few times. The rearrangement joins TRBV7-9 to TRBJ2-7; D might be TRBD1 or TRBD2, each matching 5 bases. From germline, CDR1 is SEHNR and CDR2 FQNEAQ (reference sequence). Trimming took off 5 bases at V and 5 bases at J, with 13 bases between the two ends. The CDR3 is 13 residues long. The CDR3 is CASSNSGTHEQYF. The CDR3 DNA reads as TGTGCCAGCAGCAATTCCGGGACCCACGAGCAGTACTTC.

This clonotype has more than one count but fewer than ten. The CDR3 sequence is CSARVLTSSYNEQFF. CDR3 sequence (DNA): TGCAGTGCTAGAGTTTTAACGAGCTCCTACAATGAGCAGTTCTTC. The chain is built from TRBV20-1 and TRBJ2-1; no firm D call. The CDR3 is made up of 15 amino acids. V dropped 1 base and J dropped 0 bases, with 10 bases sitting between them. Germline assignment: CDR1 DFQATT and CDR2 SNEGSKA (reference sequence).

V and J are TRBV28 and TRBJ2-7, with D hard to call. The CDR3 is 12 amino acids. In germline, CDR1 is MDHEN, CDR2 SYDVKM. With 2 bases removed from V and 3 bases from J, the gap between germline ends came to 5 bases. CDR3 in DNA: TGTGCCAGCAGTTTACTTTACTACGAGCAGTACTTC. Its protein product is CASSLLYYEQYF.

CDR3 bases: TGTGCCAGCACCCCGAAGCTAGCGGGCCATACTACCTACGAGCAGTACTTC. Translation gives CASTPKLAGHTTYEQYF. This chain joins TRBV21-1 and TRBJ2-7; TRBD2 was called by the table and not checked on the DNA. TRBV21-1 is a documented pseudogene. This CDR3 region has 17 residues.

The chain carries TRBV9 and TRBJ2-6; tentatively, D is TRBD1 (6 bases). The CDR3 totals 17 residues. V was shortened by 2 bases and J by 0 bases, with 12 bases between the two germline ends. The V gene's germline CDR1 is SGDLS and CDR2 YYNGEE. This CDR3 reads CASSVRDTPSGANVLTF. The CDR3 DNA is TGTGCCAGCAGCGTCCGGGACACCCCCTCTGGGGCCAACGTCCTGACTTTC. Variable domain in full (rest from reference TRBV9 and TRBJ2-6): DSGVTQTPKHLITATGQRVTLRCSPRSGDLSVYWYQQSLDQGLQFLIQYYNGEERAKGNILERFSAQQFPDLHSELNLSSLELGDSALYFCASSVRDTPSGANVLTFGAGSRLTVL.

This clonotype was found many times. The V and J genes are TRBV5-1 and TRBJ2-2; 8 positions agree with TRBD1. The J segment lost 0 bases and the V segment lost 4 bases, leaving 2 bases of the junction unmatched. This CDR3 comprises 15 residues. Germline values: CDR1 SGHRS, CDR2 YFSETQ. The CDR3 here is CASSDRGTNTGELFF. The DNA for the CDR3 is TGCGCCAGCAGCGACAGGGGCACGAACACCGGGGAGCTGTTTTTT.

The chain uses TRBV6-2 or TRBV6-3 and TRBJ2-2, with TRBD2 identical over 16 bases. This CDR3 is built from 16 residues. CDR1 MNHEY and CDR2 SVGEGT come from the germline V gene. V shed 5 bases and J 10 bases; nucleotides not matched to a gene: 7. CDR3 coding DNA: TGTGCCAGCAGTCGCGGGACTAGCGGGAGGGCCCCGGAGCTGTTTTTT. Its protein is CASSRGTSGRAPELFF.

The chain joins TRBV28 to TRBJ1-5; 8 nucleotides agree with TRBD1. The germline gives CDR1 MDHEN, CDR2 SYDVKM. CDR3 size: 14 residues. V gave up 2 bases and J gave up 12 bases; unmatched junction bases: 9. This CDR3 reads CASSLRQGMVNQHF. CDR3 in DNA: TGTGCCAGCAGTTTAAGACAGGGGATGGTGAACCAGCATTTT.

This clonotype appeared many times. V is TRBV5-1 and J is TRBJ2-7; D not certain. Germline-derived CDR1 and CDR2 are SGHRS and YFSETQ. This CDR3 contains 12 residues. V was cut by 3 bases and J by 0 bases, with 4 bases left in between. The CDR3 coding sequence is TGCGCCAGCAGCTACGACTCCTACGAGCAGTACTTC. It specifies CASSYDSYEQYF.

The rearrangement uses TRBV12-3 or TRBV12-4 and TRBJ2-7, with no clear D. CDR3 length: 16 residues. With 5 bases removed from V and 1 base from J, the gap between germline ends came to 18 bases. Written as DNA, the CDR3 is TGTGCCAGCAGTAGTCCCGGGCGAGTCGGGTCCTACGAGCAGTACTTC. It specifies CASSSPGRVGSYEQYF.

The J gene is TRBJ2-3, the V gene TRBV12-3 or TRBV12-4; 7 positions match TRBD2. The CDR3 is 15 amino acids. After removal of 5 bases from V and 10 bases from J, the junction contained 15 bases not matched to a gene. CDR3: CASSPQTSLPRAQYF. As DNA, the CDR3 is TGTGCCAGCAGTCCCCAGACTAGCCTGCCGCGGGCGCAGTATTTT.

The rearrangement links TRBV5-1 to TRBJ1-6; D not certain. Between the trimmed V and J ends, which lost 0 bases and 14 bases, there was a span of 6 bases. Per germline, CDR1 SGHRS and CDR2 YFSETQ. This CDR3 contains 11 residues. The CDR3 protein is CASSLDGALHF. Here the CDR3 DNA reads TGCGCCAGCAGCTTGGACGGAGCCCTCCACTTT.

This clonotype appeared a few times. The genes are TRBV6-2 or TRBV6-3 and TRBJ2-2; D could derive from TRBD1 or TRBD2 (5 bases each). Germline V gene sequence: CDR1 MNHEY, CDR2 SVGEGT. Trimming took 6 bases from V and 4 from J, leaving 18 bases between them. This CDR3 is built from 16 residues. The CDR3 protein is CASSYGTDFITGELFF. CDR3 DNA: TGTGCCAGCAGCTACGGGACGGATTTTATCACCGGGGAGCTGTTTTTT.

This sequence joins TRBV28 and TRBJ2-1; D gene ambiguous. The ends were cut back, 5 bases at V and 0 bases at J, with 11 bases in the middle. This CDR3 has 15 amino acids. CDR1 is MDHEN, CDR2 SYDVKM, per germline. CDR3 bases: TGTGCCAGCAGTGGTACAGATAGCTCCTACAATGAGCAGTTCTTC. This encodes CASSGTDSSYNEQFF.

The rearrangement links TRBV7-3 to TRBJ2-2; D is unresolved. Germline CDR1 reads SGHTA; CDR2 reads FQGTGA. The germline V and J ends were trimmed by 5 bases and 0 bases, with 13 bases remaining between them. CDR3 size: 16 residues. CDR3 DNA: TGTGCCAGCAGCCCTTTCGCCACCTCGAACACCGGGGAGCTGTTTTTT. Protein product: CASSPFATSNTGELFF.

In this sample, this clonotype turned up a few times. CDR3 amino acids: CASSVADPNTGELFF. Written as DNA, the CDR3 is TGTGCCAGCAGTGTGGCGGACCCGAACACCGGGGAGCTGTTTTTT. This chain connects TRBV2 to TRBJ2-2; no reliable D call. This CDR3 spans 15 amino acids. Germline CDR1 and CDR2: SNHLY and FYNNEI. V lost 4 bases and J 0 bases, leaving 9 bases between the germline ends.

The chain recombines TRBV6-2 or TRBV6-3 with TRBJ2-2; D remains unclear. Germline V gives CDR1 MNHEY, CDR2 SVGEGT. V was cut by 6 bases and J by 6 bases, with 17 bases left in between. The CDR3 covers 15 residues. The CDR3 loop reads CASSPGSTRAGELFF. As DNA, the CDR3 is TGTGCCAGCAGCCCCGGGTCTACAAGGGCCGGGGAGCTGTTTTTT.

In DNA, the CDR3 is TGCAGTGCTAGAGGGCCCGGGGCCGGGGATGAGCAGTTCTTC. Amino acid sequence: CSARGPGAGDEQFF. The chain links TRBV20-1 to TRBJ2-1; tentatively, D is TRBD1 or TRBD2 (5 bases each). The germline V and J ends were trimmed by 1 base and 8 bases, with 15 bases remaining between them. Germline V lookup: CDR1 DFQATT, CDR2 SNEGSKA (reference sequence). The CDR3 is made up of 14 amino acids.

The chain couples TRBV25-1 to TRBJ2-3; 7 positions match TRBD2. Germline V gene sequence: CDR1 MGHDK, CDR2 SYGVNS. CDR3 length equals 17 residues. V gave up 6 bases and J gave up 3 bases; unmatched junction bases: 15. CDR3 in DNA: TGTGCCAGCAGCCCAACTAGCGAGAGGGCCGGTACAGATACGCAGTATTTT. Residues: CASSPTSERAGTDTQYF.

This clonotype was seen ten or more times. The J gene is TRBJ1-1, the V gene TRBV4-3; no reliable D call. V was shortened by 0 bases and J by 3 bases, with 5 bases between the two germline ends. The CDR3 extends over 13 amino acids. Germline assignment: CDR1 LGHNA and CDR2 YSLEER. CDR3 amino acids: CASSQDQYTEAFF. The CDR3 region has the DNA TGCGCCAGCAGCCAAGATCAGTACACTGAAGCTTTCTTT.

This clonotype has only a few counts. V and J are TRBV7-2 and TRBJ2-3; either TRBD1 or TRBD2 may supply D (5 bases each). The germline gives CDR1 SGHTA, CDR2 FQGNSA. Trimming took 6 bases from V and 6 from J, leaving 19 bases between them. The CDR3 has 15 amino acids. CDR3 residues: CASSSWGSPGDTQYF. The CDR3 DNA follows: TGTGCCAGCAGTAGCTGGGGGTCGCCCGGGGATACGCAGTATTTT.

In regard to this clonotype: Because the CDR3 is missing its conserved closing phenylalanine or tryptophan, this is likely a read error. This chain uses TRBV20-1 with TRBJ2-5, with 8 bases aligning to TRBD1. Germline V gives CDR1 DFQATT, CDR2 SNEGSKA (reference sequence). CDR3 size: 15 residues. V dropped 6 bases and J dropped 9; count of bases not matched to a gene: 18. As DNA, the CDR3 is TGCAGTGCCGAGGTGTCCGGGACAGGCCCTTTTTCCCAGTACATC. This codes for CSAEVSGTGPFSQYI.

This clonotype appeared many times. J is TRBJ2-2 and V is TRBV6-1; possibly TRBD1 for D (6 bases). The CDR3 is made up of 13 amino acids. The V end lost 6 bases, the J end lost 1 base, and 6 bases lay between the germline ends. The V gene's germline CDR1 is MNHNS and CDR2 SASEGT. The CDR3 reads CASRTGNTGELFF. The CDR3 DNA is TGTGCCAGCAGGACAGGGAACACCGGGGAGCTGTTTTTT.

This clonotype was counted ten times or more. The genes are TRBV20-1 and TRBJ1-2; TRBD1 might be the D (5 bases). Trimming cost V 0 bases and J 8 bases, with 13 bases left between them. This CDR3 comprises 13 residues. Germline CDR1 DFQATT, CDR2 SNEGSKA (reference sequence). DNA of the CDR3: TGCAGTGCTAGAGATGGGGCAGGAGGAGGCTACACCTTC. Its protein product is CSARDGAGGGYTF.

V gene TRBV4-1 combines with J gene TRBJ2-7; 11 nucleotides align to TRBD2. The germline V gene encodes CDR1 MGHRA and CDR2 YSYEKL. The V segment lost 6 bases and the J segment 5 bases; nucleotides outside the gene matches: 9. This CDR3 is 15 amino acids long. CDR3 nucleotide sequence: TGCGCCAGCAGAGACACTAGCGGGAGCGGCCACGAGCAGTACTTC. This gives the protein CASRDTSGSGHEQYF.

The V call is TRBV5-1, the J call TRBJ2-5, with TRBD1 matching 9 bases. In germline, CDR1 is SGHRS, CDR2 YFSETQ. J gave up 5 bases and V 0 bases, and 5 bases lay outside the gene matches. This CDR3 region has 15 residues. The CDR3 is CASSLAQGAYETQYF. The CDR3 DNA is TGCGCCAGCAGCTTGGCACAGGGGGCTTATGAGACCCAGTACTTC.

This sequence joins TRBV12-3 or TRBV12-4 and TRBJ2-5; D might be TRBD2 (7 bases). With 7 bases removed from V and 4 bases from J, the gap between germline ends came to 13 bases. This CDR3 has 13 residues. In DNA, the CDR3 is TGTGCCAGCACCCCAGGGGAGGGAGAGACCCAGTACTTC. Amino acid sequence: CASTPGEGETQYF.

This chain joins TRBV29-1 and TRBJ2-7; unclear D gene. CDR1 and CDR2 from the germline V gene are SQVTM and ANQGSEA. The CDR3 totals 12 residues. V lost 3 bases, J lost 6 bases, and 12 bases lay in between. CDR3 sequence: CSVDGSIGEQYF. The CDR3 DNA reads as TGCAGCGTTGACGGCAGCATCGGCGAGCAGTACTTC.

This clonotype was seen only a few times. This chain connects TRBV7-8 to TRBJ1-2, with a possible D match to TRBD1 (6 bases). The V end was cut by 5 bases, the J end by 8 bases, with 12 bases between. The germline V gene encodes CDR1 SGHVS and CDR2 FQNEAQ. The CDR3 has 12 residues. The CDR3 sequence: CASSETGRGYTF. CDR3 DNA: TGTGCCAGCAGCGAGACAGGACGAGGCTACACCTTC.

The chain recombines TRBV7-9 with TRBJ2-7; no firm D call. The CDR3 contains 14 residues. Per the germline V gene, CDR1 is SEHNR and CDR2 is FQNEAQ (reference sequence). V lost 1 base to trimming and J lost 2 bases, with 9 bases between them. The CDR3 sequence is CASSLGRSPYEQYF. CDR3 nucleotides: TGTGCCAGCAGCTTAGGGCGGAGTCCCTACGAGCAGTACTTC.

The chain has TRBV12-3 or TRBV12-4 and TRBJ1-6; D gene unclear. The CDR3 contains 12 residues. The germline V and J ends were trimmed by 6 bases and 7 bases, with 7 bases remaining between them. CDR3 sequence: CASSTRNSPLHF. The CDR3, as DNA: TGTGCCAGCAGCACACGCAATTCACCCCTCCACTTT.

This chain links TRBV4-3 with TRBJ2-7; D is uncertain. Trimming removed 0 bases from V and 3 bases from J, with 6 bases in between. CDR1 is LGHNA, CDR2 YSLEER, per germline. The CDR3 contains 13 residues. CDR3 bases: TGCGCCAGCAGCCAAGAGTTGCGCTACGAGCAGTACTTC. It translates to CASSQELRYEQYF.